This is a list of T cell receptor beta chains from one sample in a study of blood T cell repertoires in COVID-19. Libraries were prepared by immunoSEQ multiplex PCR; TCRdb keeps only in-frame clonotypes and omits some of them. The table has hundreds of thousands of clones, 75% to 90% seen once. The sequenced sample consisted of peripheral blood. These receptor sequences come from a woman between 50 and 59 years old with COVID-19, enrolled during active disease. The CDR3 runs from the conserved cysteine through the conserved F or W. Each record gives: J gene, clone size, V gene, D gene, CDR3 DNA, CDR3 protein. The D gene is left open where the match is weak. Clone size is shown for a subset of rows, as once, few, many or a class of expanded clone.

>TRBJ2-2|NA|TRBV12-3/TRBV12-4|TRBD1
TGTGCCAGCAAACAGGGGGCCGGGGAGCTGTTTTTT
CASKQGAGELFF
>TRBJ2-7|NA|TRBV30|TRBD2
TGTGCCTGGAGTCCCCCGGCTAGCGGGTCCTACGAGCAGTACTTC
CAWSPPASGSYEQYF
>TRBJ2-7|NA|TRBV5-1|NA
TGCGCCAGCAGCTCGATTAGCGGTCCGAGCTCCTACGAGCAGTACTTC
CASSSISGPSSYEQYF
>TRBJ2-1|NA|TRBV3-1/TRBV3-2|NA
TGTGCCAGCAGCCAAGTCCGCGGGGAATCTGAGCAGTTCTTC
CASSQVRGESEQFF
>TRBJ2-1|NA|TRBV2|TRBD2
TGTGCCAGCAGCCCCCTTCTAGCGGCCTCCTACAATGAGCAGTTCTTC
CASSPLLAASYNEQFF
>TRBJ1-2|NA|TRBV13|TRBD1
TGTGCCAGCAGCTTGGGGACAGGGGGGCCAGACTATGGCTACACCTTC
CASSLGTGGPDYGYTF
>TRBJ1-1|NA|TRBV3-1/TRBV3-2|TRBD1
TGTGCCAGCAGCAACACAGGGGTCACTGAAGCTTTCTTT
CASSNTGVTEAFF
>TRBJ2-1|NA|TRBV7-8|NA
TGTGCCAGCAGCCGATCCCCGGCGGGGAGCTCCTACAATGAGCAGTTCTTC
CASSRSPAGSSYNEQFF
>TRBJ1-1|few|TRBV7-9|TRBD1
TGTGCCAGCAGCCAAAAACGACAGGGGCCCTTGGCTGAAGCTTTCTTT
CASSQKRQGPLAEAFF
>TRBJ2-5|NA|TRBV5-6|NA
TGTGCCAGCACCACGCTCGCGGTGTTGGCCCAGTACTTC
CASTTLAVLAQYF
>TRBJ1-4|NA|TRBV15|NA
TGTGCCACCAGCAGTACAGGACAACATAATGAAAAACTGTTTTTT
CATSSTGQHNEKLFF